The TCR beta chain described here comes from a study of shared clonotypes between healthy human individuals. CDR1 and CDR2 (germline): MNHEY, SMNVEV (reference sequence). The CDR3 loop spans 13 amino acids. The V end was cut by 3 bases, the J end by 4 bases, with 4 bases between. Per the study methods: Filtering differed since immunoSEQ provided only junctions, with no quality scores. Clones were sequenced by immunoSEQ multiplex PCR, and TCRdb holds only the in-frame ones, with some missing. That table is the source of V, J and clone size, and D and trimming were worked out from the DNA. The sample records around 700,000 clones, roughly 70% being singletons.

The clonotype originates from a woman aged 25 to 39 in good health. The rearrangement joins TRBV27 to TRBJ2-6; D is unresolved. The sequencing input was memory CD4+ T cells sorted from blood. Subset of the sample: CD45RA-negative fraction. CDR3 DNA sequence: TGTGCCAGCAGTTTTCACGGGGCCAACGTCCTGACTTTC. Translation: CASSFHGANVLTF.